The next 13 T cell receptor beta chains were all read from a single sample in a study of identical twins. One entry per CDR3 protein, called by TCRdb with MiXCR from the 5' RACE reads. The sample records hundreds of thousands of distinct CDR3 sequences, about 8.1% being singletons. The sample was also reused in another study, on yellow fever vaccine responses in identical twins.

The source material was memory (CD45RO+) T cells sorted from blood. The source of these receptors is a woman under 30 in good health.

The CDR3 loop is CSAPRLAVSYNEQFF. The CDR3 DNA reads as TGCAGTGCTCCCCGACTAGCGGTTTCCTACAATGAGCAGTTCTTC. The chain links TRBV20-1 to TRBJ2-1; 9 bases agree with TRBD2. Germline V gene data show CDR1 as DFQATT and CDR2 as SNEGSKA (reference sequence). After removal of 5 bases from V and 1 base from J, the junction contained 6 bases not matched to a gene. The CDR3 is 15 residues long.

This clonotype was detected only a few times. V is TRBV7-2 and J is TRBJ2-1; TRBD2 aligns across 9 bases. In germline, CDR1 is SGHTA, CDR2 FQGNSA. V trimming: 1 base; J trimming: 6 bases; junction bases outside the gene matches: 4. The length of the CDR3 is 15 residues. The CDR3 DNA sequence: TGTGCCAGCAGCTTAGATAGCGGGAGCCGCAATGAGCAGTTCTTC. Protein: CASSLDSGSRNEQFF. Together with reference TRBV7-2 and TRBJ2-1, the CDR3 gives the full variable domain: GAGVSQSPSNKVTEKGKDVELRCDPISGHTALYWYRQSLGQGLEFLIYFQGNSAPDKSGLPSDRFSAERTGGSVSTLTIQRTQQEDSAVYLCASSLDSGSRNEQFFGPGTRLTVL.

The V gene is TRBV11-1, the J gene TRBJ1-6, with D hard to call. V was clipped by 1 base and J by 0 bases, with 13 bases between them. Germline values: CDR1 SGHAT, CDR2 FQDESV (reference sequence). The CDR3 runs to 18 residues. The CDR3 region has the DNA TGTGCCAGCAGCTTAGTATCCCCCAGGAGCTCCTATAATTCACCCCTCCACTTT. It encodes CASSLVSPRSSYNSPLHF.

This clonotype was counted only a few times. V gene TRBV19 combines with J gene TRBJ2-7, with 13 bases matching TRBD2. Trimming removed 3 bases from V and 7 bases from J; junction bases left unmatched: 0. Germline loops: CDR1 LNHDA, CDR2 SQIVND (reference sequence). CDR3 length equals 13 residues. The CDR3 DNA reads TGTGCCAGTAGTATGGGACTAGCGGGAGAGCAGTACTTC. The encoded protein is CASSMGLAGEQYF.

This clonotype was detected only a few times. J is TRBJ1-2 and V is TRBV19; no clear D. This CDR3 comprises 16 residues. With 5 bases removed from V and 4 bases from J, the gap between germline ends came to 20 bases. CDR1 and CDR2 from the germline V gene are LNHDA and SQIVND (reference sequence). The CDR3, as DNA: TGTGCCAGTAGTCCCCCCCGGACGGGAGGATCCTATGGCTACACCTTC. Translation: CASSPPRTGGSYGYTF. Full variable domain (missing parts from reference TRBV19 and TRBJ1-2): DGGITQSPKYLFRKEGQNVTLSCEQNLNHDAMYWYRQDPGQGLRLIYYSQIVNDFQKGDIAEGYSVSREKKESFPLTVTSAQKNPTAFYLCASSPPRTGGSYGYTFGSGTRLTVV.

J is TRBJ1-2 and V is TRBV29-1, with D hard to call. Germline V gene data show CDR1 as SQVTM and CDR2 as ANQGSEA. CDR3 length: 11 amino acids. Between the trimmed V and J ends, which lost 7 bases and 8 bases, there was a span of 14 bases. CDR3 nucleotides: TGCAGCGCCCCGACGGTGGAGGGCTACACCTTC. Translated, it gives CSAPTVEGYTF.

There are a few counts of this clonotype. This chain joins TRBV20-1 and TRBJ2-1, with TRBD2 identical over 7 bases. The CDR3 is 13 residues long. The junction had 10 bases not matched to a gene; V was cut back by 6 bases and J by 8 bases. Germline values: CDR1 DFQATT, CDR2 SNEGSKA (reference sequence). The CDR3 loop reads CSAETGTTDEQFF. CDR3 nucleotide sequence: TGCAGTGCAGAGACCGGGACTACGGATGAGCAGTTCTTC.

The chain couples TRBV18 to TRBJ2-1; 12 nucleotides match TRBD2. CDR1 and CDR2 from the germline V gene are KGHSH and LQKENI. CDR3 length: 17 amino acids. V was pared by 4 bases and J by 3 bases, with 7 bases of the junction left unmatched. The CDR3 region is CASSLLLLAGGYNEQFF. DNA for the CDR3: TGTGCCAGCTCACTACTATTACTAGCGGGAGGCTACAATGAGCAGTTCTTC.

This clonotype was seen repeatedly, ten times or more. The chain couples TRBV6-1 to TRBJ2-1, with TRBD2 matching over 8 bases. This CDR3 contains 16 residues. The V gene's germline CDR1 is MNHNS and CDR2 SASEGT. J was trimmed by 0 bases and V by 6 bases; bases with no gene match: 7. CDR3 coding DNA: TGTGCCAGCAGGCGTAGCGGGGCGAGCTCCTACAATGAGCAGTTCTTC. Protein sequence: CASRRSGASSYNEQFF.

This chain uses TRBV28 with TRBJ2-3; 12 bases line up with TRBD2. The CDR3 sequence is 18 residues long. V lost 4 bases to trimming and J lost 4 bases; unmatched junction nucleotides: 12. Germline loops: CDR1 MDHEN, CDR2 SYDVKM. DNA of the CDR3: TGTGCCAGCAGTTCGTATCCGGGACTAGCGGGTATCTCAGATACGCAGTATTTT. Translated: CASSSYPGLAGISDTQYF.

Many counts were recorded for this clonotype. The chain combines TRBV6-5 with TRBJ1-2; D not resolved. The CDR3 totals 17 residues. The V end lost 2 bases, the J end lost 4 bases, and 20 bases lay between the germline ends. Germline CDR1 is MNHEY and CDR2 is SVGAGI. The CDR3: CASSYHTQRERFYGYTF. The CDR3 region has the DNA TGTGCCAGCAGTTACCACACCCAGCGGGAGCGTTTCTATGGCTACACCTTC.

This clonotype has ten or more counts. The CDR3: CASTFSGDEPQHF. As DNA, the CDR3 is TGTGCCAGCACGTTCTCAGGGGACGAGCCCCAGCATTTT. The J gene is TRBJ1-5, the V gene TRBV6-5, with D maybe TRBD1 (6 bases). V lost 7 bases to trimming and J lost 8 bases, with 15 bases between them. Germline assignment: CDR1 MNHEY and CDR2 SVGAGI. This CDR3 has 13 residues.

In this sample, this clonotype turned up a few times. The chain couples TRBV9 to TRBJ2-7, with D perhaps TRBD1 (5 bases). CDR1 SGDLS and CDR2 YYNGEE come from the germline V gene. CDR3 length equals 15 residues. V was shortened by 2 bases and J by 0 bases, with 12 bases between the two germline ends. Written as DNA, the CDR3 is TGTGCCAGCAGCGTCAACAGGTACTACTCCTACGAGCAGTACGTC. Its protein product is CASSVNRYYSYEQYV.